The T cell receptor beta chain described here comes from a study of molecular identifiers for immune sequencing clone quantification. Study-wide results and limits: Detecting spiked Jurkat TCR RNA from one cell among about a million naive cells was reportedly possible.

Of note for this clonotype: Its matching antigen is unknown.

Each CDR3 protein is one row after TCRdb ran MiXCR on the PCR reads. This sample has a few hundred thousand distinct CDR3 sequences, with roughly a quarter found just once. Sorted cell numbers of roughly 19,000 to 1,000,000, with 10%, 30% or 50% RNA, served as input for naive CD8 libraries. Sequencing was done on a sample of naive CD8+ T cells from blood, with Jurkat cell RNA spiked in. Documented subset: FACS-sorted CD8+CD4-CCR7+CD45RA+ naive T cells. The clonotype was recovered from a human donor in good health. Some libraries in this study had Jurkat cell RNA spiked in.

The DNA of the CDR3 is TGTGCCAGCAGCCAAGATGGGGCACGGGCGGTTGAAAAACTGTTTTTT. It encodes CASSQDGARAVEKLFF. The rearrangement joins TRBV4-2 to TRBJ1-4, with D perhaps matching TRBD1 (5 bases). V was cut by 0 bases and J by 7 bases, with 15 bases left in between. Germline V gene data show CDR1 as LGHNA and CDR2 as YNFKEQ. The CDR3 covers 16 residues.